A single T cell receptor beta chain is shown here with its context. Germline V gives CDR1 SGHTA, CDR2 FQGNSA. The V and J ends lost 3 bases and 0 bases respectively, with 5 bases between them. This CDR3 is 14 amino acids long. This specimen comes from a study of T cells in localized non-small cell lung cancer. Repertoires were generated with immunoSEQ multiplex PCR, while TCRdb's copy carries only in-frame clones and drops some. Altogether about 12,000 clones are present, about 86% being singletons, with the ten largest covering 58%. The sequencing here drew on peripheral blood, taken before any cancer treatment. This sequence was found in a male donor at least 60 years old with stage III lung adenocarcinoma. V gene TRBV7-2 combines with J gene TRBJ2-2; D not certain. CDR3 sequence (DNA): TGTGCCAGCAGCTTTTCCGCGAACACCGGGGAGCTGTTTTTT. It codes for CASSFSANTGELFF.